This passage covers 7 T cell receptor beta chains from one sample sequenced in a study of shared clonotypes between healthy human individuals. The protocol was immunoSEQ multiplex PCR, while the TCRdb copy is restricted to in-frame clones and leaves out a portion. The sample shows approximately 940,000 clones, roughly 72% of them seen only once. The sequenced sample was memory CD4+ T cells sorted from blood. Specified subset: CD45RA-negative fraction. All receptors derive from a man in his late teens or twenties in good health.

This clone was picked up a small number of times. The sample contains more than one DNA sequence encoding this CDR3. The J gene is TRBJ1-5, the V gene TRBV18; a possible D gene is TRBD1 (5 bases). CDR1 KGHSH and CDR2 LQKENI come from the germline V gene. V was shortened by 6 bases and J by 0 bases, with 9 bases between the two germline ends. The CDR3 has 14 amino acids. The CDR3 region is CASSPGYSNQPQHF. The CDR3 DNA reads TGTGCCAGCTCCCCAGGGTATAGCAATCAGCCCCAGCATTTT.

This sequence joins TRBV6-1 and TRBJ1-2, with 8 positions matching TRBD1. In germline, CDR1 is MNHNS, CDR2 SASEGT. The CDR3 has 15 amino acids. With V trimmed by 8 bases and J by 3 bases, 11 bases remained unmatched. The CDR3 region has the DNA TGTGCCAGCGTAAGGAAAGAGACAGGGGACTATGGCTACACCTTC. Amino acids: CASVRKETGDYGYTF.

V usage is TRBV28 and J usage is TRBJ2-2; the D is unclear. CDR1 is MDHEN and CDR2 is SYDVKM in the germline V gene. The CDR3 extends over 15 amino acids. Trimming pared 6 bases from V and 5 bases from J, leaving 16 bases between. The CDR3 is CASSSIGQATGELFF. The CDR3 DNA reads TGTGCCAGCAGCTCGATTGGGCAGGCGACCGGGGAGCTGTTTTTT.

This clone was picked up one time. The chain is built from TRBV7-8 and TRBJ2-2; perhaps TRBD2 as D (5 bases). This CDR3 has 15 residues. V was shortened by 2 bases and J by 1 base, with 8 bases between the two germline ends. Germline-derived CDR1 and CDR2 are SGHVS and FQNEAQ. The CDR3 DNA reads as TGTGCCAGCAGCTTAAGGGAGCGGAACACCGGGGAGCTGTTTTTT. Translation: CASSLRERNTGELFF.

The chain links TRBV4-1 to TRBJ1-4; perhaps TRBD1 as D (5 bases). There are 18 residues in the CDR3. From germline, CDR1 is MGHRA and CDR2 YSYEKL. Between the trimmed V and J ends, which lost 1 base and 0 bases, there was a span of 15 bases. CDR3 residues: CASSQVRRQGATNEKLFF. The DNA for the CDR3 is TGCGCCAGCAGCCAAGTCCGCCGGCAGGGTGCAACTAATGAAAAACTGTTTTTT.

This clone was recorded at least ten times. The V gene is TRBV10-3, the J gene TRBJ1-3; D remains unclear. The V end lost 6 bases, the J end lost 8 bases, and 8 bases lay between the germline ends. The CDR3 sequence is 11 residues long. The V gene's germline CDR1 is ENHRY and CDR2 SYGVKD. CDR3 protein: CAIRAEDTIYF. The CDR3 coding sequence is TGTGCCATCAGGGCGGAAGACACCATATATTTT.

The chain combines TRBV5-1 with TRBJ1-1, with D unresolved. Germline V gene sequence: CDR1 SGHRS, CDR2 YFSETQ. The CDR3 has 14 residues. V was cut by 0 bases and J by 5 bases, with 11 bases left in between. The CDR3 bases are TGCGCCAGCAGCTTGGGGGCCGAAATTACTGAAGCTTTCTTT. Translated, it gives CASSLGAEITEAFF.